The sequence of this TCR beta chain was determined in a study of Ad26.COV2.S vaccination and SARS-CoV-2 variants. Study background: Intramuscular Ad26.COV2.S doses were given once or twice, 56 days apart.

Notes on this clone: The antigen remains unidentified.

As to treatment: some 20 received Ad26.COV2.S at low or high dose, single or two shots; a few received placebo; per-sample allocation not given. Following the first vaccine or placebo injection, samples were taken on day 63. Boston supplied an adult donor aged 18-55 years. Overall study results and limits: In TCR breadth and depth analyses, total T cell responses may have been underestimated.

Germline values: CDR1 LNHDA, CDR2 SQIVND (reference sequence). The CDR3 loop spans 15 amino acids. Trimming removed 6 bases from V and 3 bases from J; junction bases left unmatched: 6. Profiling relied on immunoSEQ multiplex PCR, and the TCRdb table lists in-frame clones only, not all of them. The data show 350,000 to 450,000 clones, around 93% seen once. This specimen consisted of peripheral blood, obtained in a trial of Ad26.COV2.S vaccine versus placebo. V and J are TRBV19 and TRBJ2-1; the match to TRBD1 covers 9 bases. The TCR originated in a person between 18 and 65 years old who received the Ad26.COV2.S COVID-19 vaccine or a placebo. CDR3 in amino acids: CASSTGTGRYNEQFF. CDR3 DNA: TGTGCCAGTAGCACCGGGACAGGGCGCTACAATGAGCAGTTCTTC.